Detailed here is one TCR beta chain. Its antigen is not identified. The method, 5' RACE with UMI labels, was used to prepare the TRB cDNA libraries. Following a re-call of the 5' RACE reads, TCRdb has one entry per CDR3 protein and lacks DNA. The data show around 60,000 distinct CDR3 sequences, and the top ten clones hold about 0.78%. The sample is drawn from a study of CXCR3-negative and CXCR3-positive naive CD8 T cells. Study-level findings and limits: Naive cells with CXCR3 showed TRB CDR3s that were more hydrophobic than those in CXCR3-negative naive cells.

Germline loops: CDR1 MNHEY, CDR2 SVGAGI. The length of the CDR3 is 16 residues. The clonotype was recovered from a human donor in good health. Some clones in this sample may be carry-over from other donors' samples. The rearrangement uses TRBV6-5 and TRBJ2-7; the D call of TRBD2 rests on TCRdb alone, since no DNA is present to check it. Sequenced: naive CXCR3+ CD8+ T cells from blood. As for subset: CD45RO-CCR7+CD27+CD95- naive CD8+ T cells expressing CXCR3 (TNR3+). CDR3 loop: CASSGSTSGGPYEQYF.